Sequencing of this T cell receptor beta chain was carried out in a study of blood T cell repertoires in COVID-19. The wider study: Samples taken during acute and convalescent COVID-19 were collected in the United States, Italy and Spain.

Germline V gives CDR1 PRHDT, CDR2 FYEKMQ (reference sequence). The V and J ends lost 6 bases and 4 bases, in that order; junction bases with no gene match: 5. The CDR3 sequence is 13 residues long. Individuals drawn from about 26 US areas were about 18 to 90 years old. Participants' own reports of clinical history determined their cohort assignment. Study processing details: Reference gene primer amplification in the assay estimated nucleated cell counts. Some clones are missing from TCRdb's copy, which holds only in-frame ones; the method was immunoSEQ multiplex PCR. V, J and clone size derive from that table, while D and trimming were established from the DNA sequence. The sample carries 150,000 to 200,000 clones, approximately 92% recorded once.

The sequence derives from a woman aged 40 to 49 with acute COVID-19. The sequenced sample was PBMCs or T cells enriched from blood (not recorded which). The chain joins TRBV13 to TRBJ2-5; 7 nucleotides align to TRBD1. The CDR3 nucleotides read TGTGCCAGCAGAGGACAGGCTGGAGAGACCCAGTACTTC. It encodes CASRGQAGETQYF.